This section outlines one T cell receptor (beta chain) sequence together with its context. These data belong to a study of T-cell memory formation after mild COVID-19. The CDR3 has 14 residues. CDR1 MGHRA and CDR2 YSYEKL come from the germline V gene. Trimming stripped 3 bases from V and 6 bases from J, with 14 bases between. TCRdb processed the 5' RACE reads anew with MiXCR; each CDR3 protein has one entry. The data contain hundreds of thousands of distinct CDR3 sequences, 20% to 30% of them singletons. The source material was PBMCs or a T cell subset sorted from them (not recorded which). The rearrangement joins TRBV4-1 to TRBJ1-2; D possibly corresponds to TRBD1 (5 bases). The sequence derives from an adult woman who had mild COVID-19 (a few samples of this study predate the infection). Cell type and time point are not known. In DNA form, the CDR3 reads TGCGCCAGCAGCCAGCCCGGGACGGGGCATGGCTACACCTTC. This translates into CASSQPGTGHGYTF.